The 2 T cell receptor beta chains given below trace back to one sample, sequenced in a study of cytomegalovirus exposure and HLA in healthy donors (dated by TCRdb to the late 2010s). Library generation was performed with the immunoSEQ multiplex PCR assay. For the multiplex PCR, a mixture combining 60 forward primers for TCR Vbeta segments and 13 reverse primers for TCR Jbeta segments was used. Drawn from immuneACCESS, this table holds only the in-frame rearrangements with V and J called that TCRdb kept. Clones are partly lost; checked studies trace under half to an unresolved V gene and leave the rest unexplained. For this sample the table gives approximately 150,000 clones, of which 80% were detected only once. The top ten clones comprise roughly 5% of the sample. The specimen sequenced was PBMCs. The receptors originated from a man aged 25 to 40 in good health and CMV-seronegative.

This chain connects TRBV11-2 to TRBJ2-1, with D possibly TRBD2 on 5 matching bases. V was shortened by 1 base and J by 12 bases, with 16 bases between the two germline ends. CDR1 is SGHAT and CDR2 is FQNNGV in the germline V gene. The CDR3 is made up of 14 amino acids. The CDR3 is CASSLGSPSRGQFF. CDR3 bases: TGTGCCAGCAGCTTAGGAAGCCCTTCCCGGGGGCAGTTCTTC. The full variable domain, completed using reference TRBV11-2 and TRBJ2-1, is EAGVAQSPRYKIIEKRQSVAFWCNPISGHATLYWYQQILGQGPKLLIQFQNNGVVDDSQLPKDRFSAERLKGVDSTLKIQPAKLEDSAVYLCASSLGSPSRGQFFGPGTRLTVL.

This chain connects TRBV18 to TRBJ2-3, with 7 bases aligning to TRBD2. Germline V lookup: CDR1 KGHSH, CDR2 LQKENI. V lost 2 bases, J lost 0 bases, and 5 bases stayed unmatched. This CDR3 contains 16 residues. This CDR3 reads CASSPAGDSSTDTQYF. CDR3 coding DNA: TGTGCCAGCTCACCAGCGGGGGACTCTAGCACAGATACGCAGTATTTT.